This T cell receptor (beta chain) was captured by sequencing in a study of T-cell memory formation after mild COVID-19. Overall study context: Largely donor-specific TCR clusters were found. Whole-study findings and limits: There was a balanced CD4/CD8 profile in clones contracting day 15 to 85, and later expanders leaned CD4+.

TCRdb passed the 5' RACE reads through MiXCR, listing each CDR3 protein once. There are around 300,000 distinct CDR3 sequences in the sample; approximately 8.4% occur only once, and about 22% lies in the top ten. The length of the CDR3 is 14 residues. The germline CDR1 and CDR2 sequences are SNHLY and FYNNEI. V gave up 1 base and J gave up 2 bases, with 9 bases separating them. This clonotype was counted many times. Its antigen is still unknown. This chain uses TRBV2 with TRBJ2-7, with TRBD2 as a possible D gene (7 bases). The source material was PBMCs or a T cell subset sorted from them (not recorded which). This receptor was taken from a man aged 18 to 30 who had mild COVID-19 (a few samples of this study predate the infection). Cell type and time point are not known. The CDR3 coding sequence is TGTGCCAGCAGTGAAGTGCGGGGGCCCTACGAGCAGTACTTC. Amino acid sequence: CASSEVRGPYEQYF.